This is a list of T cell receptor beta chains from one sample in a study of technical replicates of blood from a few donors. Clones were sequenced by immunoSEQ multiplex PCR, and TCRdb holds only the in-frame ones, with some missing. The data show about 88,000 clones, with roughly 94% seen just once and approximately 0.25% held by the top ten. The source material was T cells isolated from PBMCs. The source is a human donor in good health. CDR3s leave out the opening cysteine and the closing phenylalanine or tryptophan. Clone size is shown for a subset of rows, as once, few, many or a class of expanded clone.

cdr3_aa: ASSFAPTSGGAIKETQY
j_call: TRBJ2-5
clone_size: -
v_call: TRBV7-9

cdr3_aa: ASSSQVYPTGELF
j_call: TRBJ2-2
clone_size: -
v_call: TRBV27

cdr3_aa: SVPKPPTTDTQY
j_call: TRBJ2-3
clone_size: -
v_call: TRBV29-1

cdr3_aa: ASSLGTGFSEQY
j_call: TRBJ2-7
clone_size: -
v_call: TRBV11-3

cdr3_aa: ASAFGLAGGDTQY
j_call: TRBJ2-3
clone_size: -
v_call: TRBV27

cdr3_aa: ASSPILIQGPTGNTIY
j_call: TRBJ1-3
clone_size: once
v_call: TRBV7-9

cdr3_aa: ASSLAQRDRVFSDQPQH
j_call: TRBJ1-5
clone_size: once
v_call: TRBV28

cdr3_aa: ASSYSDRGRGVGYT
j_call: TRBJ1-2
clone_size: -
v_call: TRBV6-5

cdr3_aa: ASFRSGASGANVLT
j_call: TRBJ2-6
clone_size: -
v_call: TRBV7-8

cdr3_aa: ASSHSSGGYNEQF
j_call: TRBJ2-1
clone_size: -
v_call: TRBV28

cdr3_aa: ASSFIGTSGSDEQF
j_call: TRBJ2-1
clone_size: -
v_call: TRBV27

cdr3_aa: ASSSPRGEETQY
j_call: TRBJ2-5
clone_size: -
v_call: TRBV5-4

cdr3_aa: ALDRVRGNTIY
j_call: TRBJ1-3
clone_size: -
v_call: TRBV30

cdr3_aa: ASRTGAGRGTGELF
j_call: TRBJ2-2
clone_size: -
v_call: TRBV27

cdr3_aa: ASSLREDRDEYEQF
j_call: TRBJ2-1
clone_size: -
v_call: TRBV4-1

cdr3_aa: ASSSGQGNEKLF
j_call: TRBJ1-4
clone_size: once
v_call: TRBV9

cdr3_aa: ASSVDAPFRDFNSYEQY
j_call: TRBJ2-7
clone_size: -
v_call: TRBV9

cdr3_aa: ASSATGGASRQPQH
j_call: TRBJ1-5
clone_size: few
v_call: TRBV2

cdr3_aa: SVEMSAKNIQY
j_call: TRBJ2-4
clone_size: -
v_call: TRBV29-1

cdr3_aa: ASTQGGQPQH
j_call: TRBJ1-5
clone_size: -
v_call: TRBV28

cdr3_aa: ATSRGTSVGTDTQY
j_call: TRBJ2-3
clone_size: -
v_call: TRBV15

cdr3_aa: ASSVAEGRGSPLH
j_call: TRBJ1-6
clone_size: few
v_call: TRBV9

cdr3_aa: ASSSGFPPDTIY
j_call: TRBJ1-3
clone_size: -
v_call: TRBV5-1

cdr3_aa: ASSRTVWETQY
j_call: TRBJ2-5
clone_size: -
v_call: TRBV5-5

cdr3_aa: ASGLVLRQSGNTIY
j_call: TRBJ1-3
clone_size: -
v_call: TRBV12-5

cdr3_aa: ASSQDPGEQY
j_call: TRBJ2-7
clone_size: -
v_call: TRBV4-2

cdr3_aa: ASSLSEFPYNEQF
j_call: TRBJ2-1
clone_size: -
v_call: TRBV27

cdr3_aa: ASRYPISGRSNEQY
j_call: TRBJ2-7
clone_size: -
v_call: TRBV2

cdr3_aa: ASSKTGTGFYNYGYT
j_call: TRBJ1-2
clone_size: -
v_call: TRBV9

cdr3_aa: ASSRASGSPSYEQY
j_call: TRBJ2-7
clone_size: -
v_call: TRBV19

cdr3_aa: ASSLGLAGDTQY
j_call: TRBJ2-3
clone_size: -
v_call: TRBV11-2

cdr3_aa: ASSQWTGSSYEQY
j_call: TRBJ2-7
clone_size: -
v_call: TRBV4-1

cdr3_aa: ASSERDRGRGPEQF
j_call: TRBJ2-1
clone_size: -
v_call: TRBV7-8

cdr3_aa: ASSWDSSYEQY
j_call: TRBJ2-7
clone_size: once
v_call: TRBV5-1

cdr3_aa: ASSVAGGPNEQF
j_call: TRBJ2-1
clone_size: -
v_call: TRBV6-6

cdr3_aa: ASSQDGQGSSYEQY
j_call: TRBJ2-7
clone_size: -
v_call: TRBV4-2

cdr3_aa: AIADSSEKLF
j_call: TRBJ1-4
clone_size: -
v_call: TRBV10-3

cdr3_aa: ASNRDYSYEQY
j_call: TRBJ2-7
clone_size: -
v_call: TRBV5-1

cdr3_aa: ASSLANPGFSNQPQH
j_call: TRBJ1-5
clone_size: -
v_call: TRBV7-2

cdr3_aa: ASSAREQETQY
j_call: TRBJ2-5
clone_size: once
v_call: TRBV6-4

cdr3_aa: ARSWVAFPYEQY
j_call: TRBJ2-7
clone_size: -
v_call: TRBV5-3

cdr3_aa: ASSWTGTSGLNGETQY
j_call: TRBJ2-5
clone_size: -
v_call: TRBV28

cdr3_aa: ASSQATVSNQPQH
j_call: TRBJ1-5
clone_size: -
v_call: TRBV4-1